This TCR beta chain was identified in a study of T cell responses to AZD1222 COVID-19 vaccine. Trimming took 0 bases from V and 3 from J, leaving 9 bases between them. The germline gives CDR1 LNHNV, CDR2 YYDKDF (reference sequence). The CDR3 has 15 amino acids. Assay used: immunoSEQ multiplex PCR; TCRdb lists only in-frame clones, some missing. Of over 60,000 clones in the sample, more than 75% were seen once. The rearrangement uses TRBV15 and TRBJ1-5; D remains unclear. The sample here was peripheral blood, taken 28 days after the second dose of the MenACWY control vaccine. This TCR came from an adult who received the MenACWY meningococcal vaccine as a control. CDR3 bases: TGTGCCACCAGCAGAGATTTCGCAGACAATCAGCCCCAGCATTTT. Its protein product is CATSRDFADNQPQHF.